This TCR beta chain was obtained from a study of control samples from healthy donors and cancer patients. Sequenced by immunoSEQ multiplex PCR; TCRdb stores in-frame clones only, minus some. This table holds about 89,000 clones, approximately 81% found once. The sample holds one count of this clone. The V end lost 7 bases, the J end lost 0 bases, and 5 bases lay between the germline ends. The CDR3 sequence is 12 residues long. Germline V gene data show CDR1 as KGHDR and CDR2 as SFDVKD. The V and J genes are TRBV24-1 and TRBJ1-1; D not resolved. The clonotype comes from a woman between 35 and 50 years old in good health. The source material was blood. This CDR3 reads CATRGMNTEAFF. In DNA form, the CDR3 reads TGTGCCACCAGGGGAATGAACACTGAAGCTTTCTTT.